This T cell receptor beta chain was identified in a study of T-cell memory formation after mild COVID-19. Study details: Largely, the TCR clusters proved donor specific.

General study points: Among contracting clones, CD4+ were mainly CM/EM and CD8+ enriched in EMRA. Cross-reactive memory apparently joined, as some responding clones appeared in pre-infection memory.

cDNA libraries for TCR alpha and TCR beta, carrying sample barcodes and UMIs, came from 5'RACE with constant-segment primers. Using its own MiXCR run on the 5' RACE reads, TCRdb lists one record per CDR3 protein. The data show over 120,000 distinct CDR3 sequences, with approximately 6% seen just once and about 2% held by the top ten. In the case of this clonotype: What it binds is unknown.

This sequence originates from an adult woman who had mild COVID-19 (a few samples of this study predate the infection). Cell type and time point are not known. The sequenced material came from PBMCs or a T cell subset sorted from them (not recorded which).

The CDR3 sequence: CASSFGGAINQPQHF. CDR3 nucleotides: TGTGCCAGCAGTTTTGGGGGGGCTATCAATCAGCCCCAGCATTTT. The chain combines TRBV12-3 or TRBV12-4 with TRBJ1-5, with D possibly being TRBD1 (6 bases). The CDR3 is made up of 15 amino acids. Deletions cut 3 bases from V and 3 bases from J, with 12 bases between.